The 22 T cell receptor beta chains below all came from one sample that was sequenced in a study of T-cell memory formation after mild COVID-19. TCRdb processed the 5' RACE reads anew with MiXCR; each CDR3 protein has one entry. The repertoire holds roughly 350,000 distinct CDR3 sequences, around 13% seen once, with 22% in the top ten. The material sequenced was PBMCs or a T cell subset sorted from them (not recorded which). These receptors all stem from a man in his late teens or twenties who had mild COVID-19 (a few samples of this study predate the infection). Cell type and time point are not known.

This clonotype was found many times. The chain combines TRBV7-2 with TRBJ1-2; unclear D gene. The CDR3 loop spans 14 amino acids. V was pared by 5 bases and J by 8 bases, with 18 bases between. Germline V gene lookup returns CDR1 SGHTA and CDR2 FQGNSA. The CDR3 loop is CASSPTSYSEGYTF. The CDR3, as DNA: TGTGCCAGCAGCCCCACCAGTTATTCAGAAGGCTACACCTTC. The whole variable domain, filled in from reference TRBV7-2 and TRBJ1-2, reads GAGVSQSPSNKVTEKGKDVELRCDPISGHTALYWYRQSLGQGLEFLIYFQGNSAPDKSGLPSDRFSAERTGGSVSTLTIQRTQQEDSAVYLCASSPTSYSEGYTFGSGTRLTVV.

This clonotype was counted at least ten times. The chain joins TRBV11-2 to TRBJ1-1, with 11 nucleotides matching TRBD1. CDR1 is SGHAT and CDR2 is FQNNGV in the germline V gene. The CDR3 is 17 amino acids. The junction had 10 bases not matched to a gene; V was cut back by 5 bases and J by 2 bases. CDR3 DNA: TGTGCCAGCAGCCTAATCGTAGGACAGGGGGCTAACACTGAAGCTTTCTTT. The encoded protein is CASSLIVGQGANTEAFF. The full variable domain, its missing parts supplied by reference TRBV11-2 and TRBJ1-1, is EAGVAQSPRYKIIEKRQSVAFWCNPISGHATLYWYQQILGQGPKLLIQFQNNGVVDDSQLPKDRFSAERLKGVDSTLKIQPAKLEDSAVYLCASSLIVGQGANTEAFFGQGTRLTVV.

This clonotype has at least ten counts. The chain combines TRBV5-1 with TRBJ1-1; TRBD1 matches at 8 bases. The CDR3 is 16 residues long. Germline V gene data show CDR1 as SGHRS and CDR2 as YFSETQ. V dropped 2 bases and J dropped 3; count of bases not matched to a gene: 9. This chain's CDR3 is CASSFGQGAVYTEAFF. For the CDR3, the DNA is TGCGCCAGCAGCTTTGGTCAGGGGGCTGTCTACACTGAAGCTTTCTTT. The full variable domain, in which reference TRBV5-1 and TRBJ1-1 provide the parts outside the CDR3, is KAGVTQTPRYLIKTRGQQVTLSCSPISGHRSVSWYQQTPGQGLQFLFEYFSETQRNKGNFPGRFSGRQFSNSRSEMNVSTLELGDSALYLCASSFGQGAVYTEAFFGQGTRLTVV.

Only a few counts were recorded for this clonotype. The CDR3 DNA is TGTGCCAGCAGCCAAGCGCCGGGTAACGGTAGAGATACGCAGTATTTT. Its protein is CASSQAPGNGRDTQYF. This sequence joins TRBV4-2 and TRBJ2-3, with D hard to call. The V gene's germline CDR1 is LGHNA and CDR2 YNFKEQ. This CDR3 has 16 amino acids. V lost 1 base and J lost 5, with 16 bases in between.

CDR3 coding DNA: TGCGCCAGCAGCAACTCCGGGACAGGCAGCTCCTATAATTCACCCCTCCACTTT. It translates to CASSNSGTGSSYNSPLHF. The J gene is TRBJ1-6, the V gene TRBV5-1, with 8 nucleotides matching TRBD1. V shed 4 bases and J 0 bases; nucleotides not matched to a gene: 9. Germline V lookup: CDR1 SGHRS, CDR2 YFSETQ. This CDR3 region has 18 residues.

This clonotype was observed a handful of times. The rearrangement links TRBV24-1 to TRBJ2-1; D ambiguous. CDR1 is KGHDR, CDR2 SFDVKD, per germline. The V and J ends lost 3 bases and 13 bases respectively, with 12 bases between them. The CDR3 contains 12 residues. The CDR3 region has the DNA TGTGCCACCAGTGATAAAAATAGGGTCCAGTTCTTC. Residues: CATSDKNRVQFF.

This clonotype was detected a few times. This chain uses TRBV4-1 with TRBJ2-4; tentative D call: TRBD2 (6 bases). V was clipped by 3 bases and J by 0 bases, with 12 bases between them. Germline values: CDR1 MGHRA, CDR2 YSYEKL. CDR3 size: 16 residues. The CDR3 sequence: CASSHVGGLAKNIQYF. CDR3 sequence (DNA): TGCGCCAGCAGCCACGTCGGGGGATTAGCCAAAAACATTCAGTACTTC.

The chain couples TRBV12-5 to TRBJ1-1, with D unclear. CDR1 LGHNT and CDR2 FRNRAP come from the germline V gene. V shed 0 bases and J shed 0 bases, with 11 bases lying between them. The CDR3 contains 16 residues. In DNA, the CDR3 is TGTGCTAGTGGTTTGGTCGTGACAAACATGAACACTGAAGCTTTCTTT. Protein product: CASGLVVTNMNTEAFF.

This clonotype was seen a few times. The chain couples TRBV5-1 to TRBJ1-2; D is unclear. V lost 0 bases, J lost 4 bases, and 10 bases lay in between. Germline CDR1 is SGHRS and CDR2 is YFSETQ. The CDR3 loop spans 14 amino acids. The CDR3 bases are TGCGCCAGCAGCTTGGACAGTCTTACCTATGGCTACACCTTC. Its translation: CASSLDSLTYGYTF.

This clonotype appeared a few times. V is TRBV12-3 or TRBV12-4 and J is TRBJ2-7, with a weak D call TRBD2 (5 bases). CDR3 length equals 14 residues. Trimming left V 3 bases short and J 7 bases short, with 16 bases between. In DNA form, the CDR3 reads TGTGCCAGCAGTTTTACCCGCCGGGGTAGAGAGCAGTACTTC. Protein product: CASSFTRRGREQYF.

CDR3 amino acids: CASSLTLAQVDTQYF. DNA for the CDR3: TGCGCCAGCAGCTTGACCTTAGCCCAGGTCGATACGCAGTATTTT. The chain carries TRBV5-1 and TRBJ2-3, with no clear D. Germline CDR1 is SGHRS and CDR2 is YFSETQ. The V gene lost 1 base and the J gene lost 6 bases, with 15 bases spanning the gap. This CDR3 is built from 15 residues.

This clonotype was detected ten times or more. The J gene is TRBJ2-7, the V gene TRBV12-3 or TRBV12-4; TRBD1 might be the D (6 bases). This CDR3 is built from 13 residues. V gave up 6 bases and J gave up 2 bases, with 11 bases separating them. The CDR3: CASSSGQTYEQYF. The CDR3 DNA sequence: TGTGCCAGCAGCTCCGGACAGACCTACGAGCAGTACTTC.

This clonotype was seen repeatedly, ten times or more. The V and J genes are TRBV7-2 and TRBJ2-1, with D perhaps matching TRBD1 (5 bases). CDR1 and CDR2 from the germline V gene are SGHTA and FQGNSA. This CDR3 region has 13 residues. V shed 4 bases and J shed 8 bases, with 12 bases lying between them. Here the CDR3 reads CASSSQPGYEQFF. CDR3 bases: TGTGCCAGCAGCTCCCAGCCAGGGTATGAGCAGTTCTTC. Variable domain in full (rest from reference TRBV7-2 and TRBJ2-1): GAGVSQSPSNKVTEKGKDVELRCDPISGHTALYWYRQSLGQGLEFLIYFQGNSAPDKSGLPSDRFSAERTGGSVSTLTIQRTQQEDSAVYLCASSSQPGYEQFFGPGTRLTVL.

This clonotype came up a few times. The chain recombines TRBV20-1 with TRBJ2-5; 7 nucleotides align to TRBD1. The germline V gene encodes CDR1 DFQATT and CDR2 SNEGSKA (reference sequence). This CDR3 spans 16 amino acids. Trimming removed 2 bases from V and 1 base from J; junction bases left unmatched: 10. The CDR3 reads CSARPTGTVLQETQYF. The CDR3 DNA sequence: TGCAGTGCTAGACCCACCGGGACAGTACTCCAAGAGACCCAGTACTTC.

This clonotype was picked up a small number of times. The V call is TRBV2, the J call TRBJ2-1, with TRBD2 matching over 7 bases. CDR1 is SNHLY and CDR2 is FYNNEI in the germline V gene. V dropped 8 bases and J dropped 8; count of bases not matched to a gene: 27. The CDR3 length is 19 residues. The CDR3 is CASRRSGAGLRRFFDEQFF. The DNA for the CDR3 is TGTGCCAGCCGGAGAAGCGGGGCGGGCCTGCGACGTTTCTTCGATGAGCAGTTCTTC.

The chain employs TRBV20-1 and TRBJ1-5, with 9 positions matching TRBD1. V was clipped by 2 bases and J by 4 bases; unmatched bases: 6. The CDR3 totals 15 residues. In germline, CDR1 is DFQATT, CDR2 SNEGSKA (reference sequence). This CDR3 is CSARISGTGNQPQHF. CDR3 nucleotides: TGCAGTGCTAGAATCTCCGGGACAGGGAATCAGCCCCAGCATTTT.

This clonotype came up a few times. The chain is built from TRBV4-2 and TRBJ2-5; 7 bases align to TRBD1. The germline V gene encodes CDR1 LGHNA and CDR2 YNFKEQ. V lost 3 bases to trimming and J lost 2 bases; unmatched junction nucleotides: 3. This CDR3 region has 14 residues. Here the CDR3 reads CASSQETGQETQYF. The CDR3 nucleotides are TGTGCCAGCAGCCAGGAGACAGGGCAAGAGACCCAGTACTTC.

This clonotype was counted a few times. J is TRBJ2-5 and V is TRBV12-3 or TRBV12-4, with D maybe TRBD2 (7 bases). V lost 3 bases, J lost 5 bases, and 16 bases lay in between. The CDR3 totals 15 residues. The CDR3 sequence is CASSFRGAGMETQYF. CDR3 coding DNA: TGTGCCAGCAGTTTTCGGGGGGCAGGAATGGAGACCCAGTACTTC.

This sequence joins TRBV4-3 and TRBJ2-3, with D perhaps being TRBD1 or TRBD2 (6 bases each). With 2 bases removed from V and 2 bases from J, the gap between germline ends came to 11 bases. This CDR3 is built from 15 residues. The germline V gene encodes CDR1 LGHNA and CDR2 YSLEER. This CDR3 is CASSQSGATTDTQYF. The CDR3 bases are TGCGCCAGCAGCCAATCGGGGGCAACCACAGATACGCAGTATTTT.

The gene calls are TRBV10-2 and TRBJ2-3; tentatively, D is TRBD2 (6 bases). The CDR3 is made up of 15 amino acids. From germline, CDR1 is WSHSY and CDR2 SAAADI. V lost 6 bases and J lost 1, with 14 bases in between. The CDR3 sequence: CASSIGTGGTDTQYF. The CDR3 DNA follows: TGCGCCAGCAGCATAGGGACTGGAGGCACAGATACGCAGTATTTT.

The chain recombines TRBV7-9 with TRBJ2-1; 8 bases map to TRBD1. Germline V CDR1 and CDR2: SEHNR, FQNEAQ (reference sequence). With 4 bases clipped from V and 7 bases from J, the junction kept 6 bases outside the gene matches. CDR3 length: 14 residues. Here the CDR3 DNA reads TGTGCCAGCAGCTCCGGACAGGGTAAAAATGAGCAGTTCTTC. The encoded protein is CASSSGQGKNEQFF.

This clonotype was seen ten or more times. This chain uses TRBV10-3 with TRBJ1-6; D is ambiguous. Germline assignment: CDR1 ENHRY and CDR2 SYGVKD. V was cut by 3 bases and J by 6 bases, with 12 bases left in between. This CDR3 has 15 amino acids. The CDR3 DNA sequence: TGTGCCATCAGTGAAAGGCAGGCGGCTAATTCACCCCTCCACTTT. Translated, it gives CAISERQAANSPLHF.